This T cell receptor beta chain originates from a study of graft-versus-host responses after intestinal transplantation. Study outcomes and limitations: Early HvG declines after transplant were associated with peak circulating GvH clone levels. Among recipient marrow samples, GvH clones were found; some appeared first in ileum or blood.

CDR1 and CDR2 from the germline V gene are SGDLS and YYNGEE. The CDR3 runs 16 residues. Between the trimmed V and J ends, which lost 4 bases and 1 base, there was a span of 16 bases. Assay: immunoSEQ multiplex PCR; the TCRdb copy retains only in-frame clones and omits some. The data show over 65,000 clones, roughly 90% seen once. As concerns this clone: Its antigen is undetermined.

The specimen was unstimulated CD8+ T cells sorted from spleen or lymph node cells, collected before transplant. This sequence joins TRBV9 and TRBJ2-3; D is possibly TRBD1 (7 bases). This receptor was taken from a human donor who was the organ donor for an intestinal transplant. CDR3 in DNA: TGTGCCAGCAGCAGGGGGCGGGGACGAGGCACAGATACGCAGTATTTT. Its translation is CASSRGRGRGTDTQYF.